This T cell receptor beta chain stems from a study of CD8 T cells in Susac syndrome. Between the trimmed V and J ends, which lost 5 bases and 3 bases, there was a span of 17 bases. Germline V gene lookup returns CDR1 MDHEN and CDR2 SYDVKM. This CDR3 is 16 amino acids long. RNA in amounts of roughly 0.5 to 1 ug was reverse transcribed with random hexamers. Amplification of TCR beta CDR3 across 54 Vbeta and 13 Jbeta was performed with immunoSEQ multiplex PCR. TCRdb redid the calling of the immunoSEQ multiplex PCR reads with MiXCR, one entry per CDR3 protein. This sample carries around 150,000 distinct CDR3 sequences, around 96% of them seen once, and the ten largest clones take approximately 0.11%.

The source of this sequence is a human donor with multiple sclerosis. Sequenced material: CD4+ T cells from PBMCs. The chain has TRBV28 and TRBJ2-4; tentative D call: TRBD2 (6 bases). CDR3 in amino acids: CASSTPSKGGKNIQYF. The CDR3 DNA is TGTGCCAGCAGTACCCCCTCGAAGGGAGGCAAAAACATTCAGTACTTC. Filled out from reference TRBV28 and TRBJ2-4, the complete variable domain reads DVKVTQSSRYLVKRTGEKVFLECVQDMDHENMFWYRQDPGLGLRLIYFSYDVKMKEKGDIPEGYSVSREKKERFSLILESASTNQTSMYLCASSTPSKGGKNIQYFGAGTRLSVL.